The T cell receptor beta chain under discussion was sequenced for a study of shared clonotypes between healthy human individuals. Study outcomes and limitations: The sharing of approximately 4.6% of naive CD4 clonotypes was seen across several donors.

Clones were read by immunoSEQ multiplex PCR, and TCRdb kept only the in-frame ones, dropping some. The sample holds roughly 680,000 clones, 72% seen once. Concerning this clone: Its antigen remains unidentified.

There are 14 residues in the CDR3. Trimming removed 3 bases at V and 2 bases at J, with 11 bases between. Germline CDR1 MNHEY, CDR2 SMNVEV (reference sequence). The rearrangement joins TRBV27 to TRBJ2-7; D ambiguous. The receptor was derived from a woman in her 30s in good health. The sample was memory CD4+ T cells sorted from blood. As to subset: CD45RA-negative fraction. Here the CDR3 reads CASSFTSGPYEQYF. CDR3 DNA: TGTGCCAGCAGTTTTACCAGTGGGCCCTACGAGCAGTACTTC.